Listed below are T cell receptor beta chains from one sample, sequenced in a study of T-cell reconstitution after alpha-beta-depleted transplantation in children. TCRdb recomputed calls from the PCR reads with MiXCR, one row per CDR3 protein. Of roughly 500,000 distinct CDR3 sequences in the sample, around a third are singletons; the top ten hold 2% to 2.5%. The starting material was PBMCs from the stem cell graft donor, obtained from the stem cell graft. The receptors come from a human donor who donated a stem cell graft to a child with aplastic anemia. The conserved cysteine and the conserved F or W are not part of the CDR3 here. Each record gives: V gene, CDR3 protein.

TRBV18,ASSPQRDEQF
TRBV18,ASSPKRAEYSNQPQH
TRBV4-2,ASSQELRLAGLSSYNEQF
TRBV20-1,SARRGRAGETQY
TRBV13,ASSRTGGDFGELF
TRBV12-3/TRBV12-4,ASSSPGQGPGYT
TRBV5-5,ASRYDRTGYT
TRBV4-3,ASSQVPRAGEAF
TRBV5-6,ASSLDREGSNQPQH
TRBV7-2,ASSLGTGLDEQF
TRBV7-6,ASSPQNAYGDTEAF
TRBV27,ASSQPFGGLSGELF
TRBV12-3/TRBV12-4,ASSHREWGGEKLF
TRBV5-1,ASSLGREHGELF
TRBV29-1,SAHVYNEQF